The clone carrying this TCR beta chain showed up just a few times. What it recognizes is unknown. This entry comes from a study of T cells in localized non-small cell lung cancer. Overall study findings and caveats: For the top 100 tumor clones, a median approximately 59 also appeared in adjacent lung.

The method was immunoSEQ multiplex PCR; TCRdb's version includes in-frame clones alone and lacks a portion of them. This sample has 100,000 to 150,000 clones; around 92% occur once, and the top ten carry roughly 1.8%. The source was peripheral blood, collected before any cancer treatment. The receptor was derived from a female donor over 55 with stage I lung adenocarcinoma.

The CDR3 sequence: CASSQGLAGVNEQFF. The CDR3 nucleotides read TGTGCCAGCAGCCAGGGACTAGCGGGAGTCAATGAGCAGTTCTTC. The chain joins TRBV4-2 to TRBJ2-1, with 14 bases aligning to TRBD2. This CDR3 comprises 15 residues. V dropped 3 bases and J dropped 6; count of bases not matched to a gene: 1. CDR1 is LGHNA and CDR2 is YNFKEQ in the germline V gene.